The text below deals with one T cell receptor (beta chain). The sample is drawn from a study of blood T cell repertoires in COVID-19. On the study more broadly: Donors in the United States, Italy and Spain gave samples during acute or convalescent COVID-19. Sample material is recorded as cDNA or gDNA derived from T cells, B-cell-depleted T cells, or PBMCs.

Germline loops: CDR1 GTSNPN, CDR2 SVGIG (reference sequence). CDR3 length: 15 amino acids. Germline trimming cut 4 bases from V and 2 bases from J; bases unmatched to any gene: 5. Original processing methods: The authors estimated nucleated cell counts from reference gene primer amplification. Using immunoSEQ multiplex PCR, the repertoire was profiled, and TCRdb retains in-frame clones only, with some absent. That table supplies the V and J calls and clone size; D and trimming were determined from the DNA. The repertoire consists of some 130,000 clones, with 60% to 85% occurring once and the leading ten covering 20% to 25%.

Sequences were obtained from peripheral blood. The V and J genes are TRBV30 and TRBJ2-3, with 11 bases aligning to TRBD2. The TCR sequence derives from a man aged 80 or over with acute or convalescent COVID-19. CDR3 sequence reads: CAWTSGGILTDTQYF. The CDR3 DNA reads TGTGCCTGGACTAGCGGGGGGATTCTCACAGATACGCAGTATTTT.